The present entry profiles one TCR beta chain with its context. The data stem from a study of shared clonotypes between healthy human individuals. Study overall: CD4 naive cells filled three plates per donor, CD4 memory three, CD8 naive two and CD8 memory one.

Germline V gene lookup returns CDR1 SGHAT and CDR2 FQNNGV. The J segment lost 2 bases and the V segment lost 1 base, leaving 5 bases of the junction unmatched. There are 18 residues in the CDR3. Clones were sequenced by immunoSEQ multiplex PCR, and TCRdb holds only the in-frame ones, with some missing. The sample lists roughly 1,600,000 clones; approximately 98.5% were seen once. Healthy adults negative for HIV, lacking recent acute infections or vaccinations, served as donors. This chain connects TRBV11-2 to TRBJ2-6; 10 nucleotides line up with TRBD1. The clonotype was recovered from a man aged 25-45 years in good health. Sequencing was carried out using naive CD4+ T cells sorted from blood. Sample subset: CD45RA+ positively selected. DNA of the CDR3: TGTGCCAGCAGCTTAGTTGACAGGGGGCGTACTGGGGCCAACGTCCTGACTTTC. It translates to CASSLVDRGRTGANVLTF.